Shown below are 18 T cell receptor beta chains from a single sample sequenced in a study of T-cell memory formation after mild COVID-19 (TCRdb year 2021). Libraries were built with 5' RACE. Data came from an Illumina NovaSeq 6000. TCRdb trimmed the raw reads at Q25, called clones with MiXCR and kept productive beta chains. Each entry is one CDR3 protein sequence, shown with its most common DNA and genes. Recorded for this sample are around 250,000 distinct CDR3 sequences; approximately 9% of them occurred a single time. The leading ten clones occupy around 20% of the sample. Sequenced material: PBMCs or a T cell subset sorted from them (not recorded which). The receptors come from a man aged 18 to 30 who had mild COVID-19 (a few samples of this study predate the infection). The sample titles of this study are shuffled in the database, so cell type and time point are left out; the donor was told from shared clones.

This clonotype was detected a few times. V and J are TRBV4-3 and TRBJ1-1, with 9 positions matching TRBD1. V was clipped by 5 bases and J by 5 bases; unmatched bases: 9. In germline, CDR1 is LGHNA, CDR2 YSLEER. The CDR3 is made up of 15 amino acids. CDR3 amino acids: CASSDGTGFVTEAFF. In DNA form, the CDR3 reads TGCGCCAGCAGCGACGGGACAGGGTTCGTTACTGAAGCTTTCTTT.

This clonotype was observed a handful of times. This chain uses TRBV5-1 with TRBJ2-3; the D gene is possibly TRBD2 (6 bases). The V gene's germline CDR1 is SGHRS and CDR2 YFSETQ. V was clipped by 3 bases and J by 2 bases, with 19 bases between them. The CDR3 contains 17 residues. The DNA of the CDR3 is TGCGCCAGCAGCTCAGGACCCCGGAGGGGCAACACAGATACGCAGTATTTT. It is translated as CASSSGPRRGNTDTQYF.

The chain links TRBV20-1 to TRBJ2-3, with 12 bases that match TRBD2. J gave up 2 bases and V 3 bases, and 9 bases lay outside the gene matches. In germline, CDR1 is DFQATT, CDR2 SNEGSKA (reference sequence). CDR3 length: 17 residues. The CDR3 DNA sequence: TGCAGTGCTAGGAGCCCTAGCGGGGGGGCTTACACAGATACGCAGTATTTT. Translation: CSARSPSGGAYTDTQYF.

There are many counts of this clonotype. As DNA, the CDR3 is TGCGCCAGCAGCTTCCAGGCCCAGACGGATAACTATGGCTACACCTTC. The encoded protein is CASSFQAQTDNYGYTF. The chain couples TRBV5-1 to TRBJ1-2, with D hard to call. V lost 2 bases to trimming and J lost 1 base, with 15 bases between them. The CDR3 totals 16 residues. CDR1 and CDR2 (germline): SGHRS, YFSETQ. The complete variable domain, with remaining parts taken from reference TRBV5-1 and TRBJ1-2, reads KAGVTQTPRYLIKTRGQQVTLSCSPISGHRSVSWYQQTPGQGLQFLFEYFSETQRNKGNFPGRFSGRQFSNSRSEMNVSTLELGDSALYLCASSFQAQTDNYGYTFGSGTRLTVV.

In DNA, the CDR3 is TGTGCCGAGAGAGCGGGTCATTCTAGCACAGATACGCAGTATTTT. This codes for CAERAGHSSTDTQYF. The genes are TRBV28 and TRBJ2-3, with D possibly TRBD2 on 6 matching bases. This CDR3 is built from 15 residues. CDR1 and CDR2 (germline): MDHEN, SYDVKM. The V gene lost 11 bases and the J gene lost 0 bases, with 18 bases spanning the gap. The full variable domain, with the rest looked up from reference TRBV28 and TRBJ2-3, is DVKVTQSSRYLVKRTGEKVFLECVQDMDHENMFWYRQDPGLGLRLIYFSYDVKMKEKGDIPEGYSVSREKKERFSLILESASTNQTSMYLCAERAGHSSTDTQYFGPGTRLTVL.

There are a few counts of this clonotype. The rearrangement uses TRBV7-9 and TRBJ2-5; D perhaps matches TRBD2 (6 bases). Trimming took off 1 base at V and 0 bases at J, with 9 bases between the two ends. Per germline, CDR1 SEHNR and CDR2 FQNEAQ (reference sequence). CDR3 length: 15 amino acids. The CDR3 here is CASSLGGGNQETQYF. CDR3 sequence (DNA): TGTGCCAGCAGCTTAGGAGGCGGGAACCAAGAGACCCAGTACTTC. Combining the CDR3 with reference TRBV7-9 and TRBJ2-5 gives the whole variable domain DTGVSQNPRHKITKRGQNVTFRCDPISEHNRLYWYRQTLGQGPEFLTYFQNEAQLEKSRLLSDRFSAERPKGSFSTLEIQRTEQGDSAMYLCASSLGGGNQETQYFGPGTRLLVL.

The rearrangement joins TRBV7-2 to TRBJ2-1; 10 bases are shared with TRBD1. CDR3 length equals 16 residues. V lost 0 bases and J lost 7; bases outside the gene matches: 6. Looked up from germline, CDR1 is SGHTA and CDR2 is FQGNSA. The CDR3 reads CASSLAGDRGRNEQFF. In nucleotides, the CDR3 is TGTGCCAGCAGCTTAGCAGGGGACAGGGGAAGAAATGAGCAGTTCTTC. Combining the CDR3 with reference TRBV7-2 and TRBJ2-1 gives the whole variable domain GAGVSQSPSNKVTEKGKDVELRCDPISGHTALYWYRQSLGQGLEFLIYFQGNSAPDKSGLPSDRFSAERTGGSVSTLTIQRTQQEDSAVYLCASSLAGDRGRNEQFFGPGTRLTVL.

In its sample, this clonotype was seen a few times. The chain has TRBV28 and TRBJ2-2; D is undetermined. The CDR3 runs 14 residues. V was cut by 7 bases and J by 0 bases, with 9 bases left in between. Germline CDR1 and CDR2: MDHEN and SYDVKM. The CDR3 sequence: CASKRTTNTGELFF. The CDR3 coding sequence is TGTGCCAGCAAAAGGACGACGAACACCGGGGAGCTGTTTTTT.

This clonotype appeared many times. The J gene is TRBJ1-1, the V gene TRBV5-1, with 9 positions matching TRBD1. This CDR3 has 13 amino acids. The germline V gene encodes CDR1 SGHRS and CDR2 YFSETQ. Trimming cost V 4 bases and J 6 bases; bases outside gene matches: 4. The CDR3 spells CASSPGQGAEAFF. CDR3 in DNA: TGCGCCAGCAGCCCGGGACAGGGTGCTGAAGCTTTCTTT.

This clonotype turned up a few times. CDR3 nucleotides: TGTGCCACCAGCAGGGGCGATGGCATAGCCAAAAACATTCAGTACTTC. It yields the protein CATSRGDGIAKNIQYF. V usage is TRBV15 and J usage is TRBJ2-4; D gene unclear. This CDR3 comprises 16 residues. Trimming removed 3 bases from V and 0 bases from J, with 12 bases in between. CDR1 and CDR2 from the germline V gene are LNHNV and YYDKDF (reference sequence).

This sequence joins TRBV5-1 and TRBJ1-4; 11 positions match TRBD1. Germline CDR1 and CDR2: SGHRS and YFSETQ. This CDR3 region has 17 residues. After removal of 4 bases from V and 7 bases from J, the junction contained 12 bases not matched to a gene. The CDR3 bases are TGCGCCAGCAGCGCGGTGCCGGGACAGGGGGACGGTGAAAAACTGTTTTTT. As protein: CASSAVPGQGDGEKLFF.

This rearrangement joins TRBV18 to TRBJ2-7; 8 nucleotides line up with TRBD1. V shed 6 bases and J 5 bases; nucleotides not matched to a gene: 12. CDR1 is KGHSH, CDR2 LQKENI, per germline. CDR3 length: 15 residues. The CDR3 reads CASSPGQGRIHEQYV. CDR3 bases: TGTGCCAGCTCCCCTGGACAGGGCAGAATCCACGAGCAGTACGTC.

The chain employs TRBV6-2 or TRBV6-3 and TRBJ2-3; no definite D call. The CDR3 spans 12 residues. Germline V gene lookup returns CDR1 MNHEY and CDR2 SVGEGT. With 4 bases removed from V and 14 bases from J, the gap between germline ends came to 16 bases. CDR3 region: CASSSTDQPRYF. CDR3 DNA: TGTGCCAGCAGTTCCACGGACCAACCGCGGTATTTT.

This clonotype was picked up a small number of times. The J gene is TRBJ1-2, the V gene TRBV29-1; 10 bases align to TRBD1. The CDR3 has 15 residues. Losses at the gene ends were 5 bases for V and 7 bases for J; bases not matched to a gene: 13. Germline loops: CDR1 SQVTM, CDR2 ANQGSEA. Written as DNA, the CDR3 is TGCAGCGTTTACAGGTCGGGACAGGGGAACGGTGGCTACACCTTC. Its protein product is CSVYRSGQGNGGYTF.

This clonotype occurred a few times. This rearrangement joins TRBV7-2 to TRBJ1-6; D gene unclear. Trimming removed 0 bases from V and 10 bases from J, with 13 bases in between. The CDR3 is 15 amino acids. From germline, CDR1 is SGHTA and CDR2 FQGNSA. The CDR3: CASSLAVPHWSPLHF. The DNA for the CDR3 is TGTGCCAGCAGCTTAGCCGTTCCCCACTGGTCACCCCTCCACTTT. The full variable domain, with the rest looked up from reference TRBV7-2 and TRBJ1-6, is GAGVSQSPSNKVTEKGKDVELRCDPISGHTALYWYRQSLGQGLEFLIYFQGNSAPDKSGLPSDRFSAERTGGSVSTLTIQRTQQEDSAVYLCASSLAVPHWSPLHFGNGTRLTVT.

This clonotype has more than one count but fewer than ten. This chain connects TRBV2 to TRBJ1-1; D is unclear. Per germline, CDR1 SNHLY and CDR2 FYNNEI. The V end lost 6 bases, the J end lost 4 bases, and 15 bases lay between the germline ends. The CDR3 has 14 residues. In nucleotides, the CDR3 is TGTGCCAGCAGGATAAACGGGGTTTTCACTGAAGCTTTCTTT. Protein sequence: CASRINGVFTEAFF.

The rearrangement links TRBV5-1 to TRBJ1-3; D gene uncertain. Germline V CDR1 and CDR2: SGHRS, YFSETQ. Trimming took 0 bases from V and 0 from J, leaving 10 bases between them. The CDR3 covers 16 residues. For the CDR3, the DNA is TGCGCCAGCAGCTTGGGGGCTGACTTCTCTGGAAACACCATATATTTT. Its translation is CASSLGADFSGNTIYF.

The rearrangement links TRBV4-3 to TRBJ2-1; tentatively, D is TRBD1 (6 bases). Between the trimmed V and J ends, which lost 4 bases and 0 bases, there was a span of 16 bases. The V gene's germline CDR1 is LGHNA and CDR2 YSLEER. CDR3 size: 17 residues. The chain's CDR3 is CASSRPEGGSSYNEQFF. The CDR3 DNA reads as TGCGCCAGCAGCCGCCCGGAAGGGGGAAGCTCCTACAATGAGCAGTTCTTC.